This T cell receptor (beta chain) came from a study of human T cells and chemical hapten exposure. The time point was: patch test 3, about 24 weeks after DPC sensitization. Treatment reported: therapeutic diphenylcyclopropenone sensitization with weekly scalp DPC. To note about this clonotype: Its antigen is not known.

The CDR3 runs 16 residues. Germline V CDR1 and CDR2: DFQATT, SNEGSKA (reference sequence). With 3 bases removed from V and 1 base from J, the gap between germline ends came to 16 bases. General observations from the study: TCRs exceeding a frequency of 1 in 1000 stayed unchanged under DPC sensitization.

As processed by the authors: Counting gave a median of around 89,000 TCRs per sample, with values ranging from about 23,224 to 690,600. TCRdb called the RACE reads again in MiXCR, with one record for every CDR3 protein. The V and J calls were not made by the authors but by TCRdb's processing. The data show 210,000 or so distinct CDR3 sequences, under 30% seen once. This sequence originates from a woman aged 40 to 49 with alopecia areata. Some clones in this sample may be carry-over from other donors' samples. V is TRBV20-1 and J is TRBJ2-1; D possibly matches TRBD1 or TRBD2 (6 bases each). This sample comprised whole blood, obtained in connection with sensitization to the hapten diphenylcyclopropenone (DPC). CDR3 loop: CSARGGGDESYNEQFF. The CDR3, as DNA: TGCAGTGCTAGGGGGGGCGGGGATGAGTCCTACAATGAGCAGTTCTTC.